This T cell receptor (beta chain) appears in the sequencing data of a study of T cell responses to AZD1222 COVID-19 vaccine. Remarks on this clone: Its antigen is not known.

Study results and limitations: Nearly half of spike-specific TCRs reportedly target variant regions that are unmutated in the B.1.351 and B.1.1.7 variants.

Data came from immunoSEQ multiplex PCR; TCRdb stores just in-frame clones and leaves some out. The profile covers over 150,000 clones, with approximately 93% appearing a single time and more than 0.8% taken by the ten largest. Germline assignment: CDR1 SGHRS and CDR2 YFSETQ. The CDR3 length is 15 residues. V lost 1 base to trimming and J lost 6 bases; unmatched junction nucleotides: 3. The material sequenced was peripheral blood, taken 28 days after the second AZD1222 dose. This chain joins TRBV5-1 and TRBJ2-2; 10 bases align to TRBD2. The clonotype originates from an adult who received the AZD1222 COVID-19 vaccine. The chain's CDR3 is CASSLNLAGAGELFF. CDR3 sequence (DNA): TGCGCCAGCAGCTTGAACCTAGCGGGGGCCGGGGAGCTGTTTTTT.